What follows is one T cell receptor (beta chain) and its context. Its antigen is unidentified. V dropped 4 bases and J dropped 1 base, with 15 bases sitting between them. The CDR3 consists of 15 residues. Germline assignment: CDR1 SGHNT and CDR2 YYREEE (reference sequence). The record originates from a study of PD-1 blockade in mismatch repair-deficient tumors. Study context: Patients had about 13 mismatch repair-deficient cancer types and were previously treated and progressing. Whole-study findings and limits: Tumor-resident clones, often undetectable pretreatment in blood, expanded then contracted after pembrolizumab.

All patients were mismatch repair deficient, assessed by either PCR or immunohistochemistry. Three pembrolizumab responders had their TCRs sequenced. TCRdb's copy holds only in-frame clones and misses some; the assay was immunoSEQ multiplex PCR. Altogether roughly 32,000 clones are present, about 85% being singletons, with the ten largest covering about 3.4%. The chain carries TRBV5-4 and TRBJ2-7; the D is unclear. The source of this sequence is an adult with mismatch repair-deficient cancer. Sequenced material: PBMCs, taken roughly 6 weeks after starting pembrolizumab. The CDR3 bases are TGTGCCAGCAGCGGGTCACAAACGAGGTCCTACGAGCAGTACTTC. It is translated as CASSGSQTRSYEQYF.